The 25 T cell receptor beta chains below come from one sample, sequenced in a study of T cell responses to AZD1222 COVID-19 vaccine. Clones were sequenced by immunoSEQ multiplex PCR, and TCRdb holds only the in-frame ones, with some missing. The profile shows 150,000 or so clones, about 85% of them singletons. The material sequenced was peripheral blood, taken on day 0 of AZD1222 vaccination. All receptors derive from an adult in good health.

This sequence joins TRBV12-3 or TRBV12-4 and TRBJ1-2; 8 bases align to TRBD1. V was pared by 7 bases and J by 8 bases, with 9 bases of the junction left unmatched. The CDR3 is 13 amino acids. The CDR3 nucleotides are TGTGCCAGCACGATGGGACAGGAGGGGGGCTACACCTTC. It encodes CASTMGQEGGYTF.

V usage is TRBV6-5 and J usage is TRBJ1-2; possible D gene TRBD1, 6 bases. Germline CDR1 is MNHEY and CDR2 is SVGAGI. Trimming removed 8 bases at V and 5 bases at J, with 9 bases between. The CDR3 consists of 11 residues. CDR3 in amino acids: CASGRGYGYTF. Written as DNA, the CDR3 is TGTGCCAGCGGCAGGGGTTATGGCTACACCTTC.

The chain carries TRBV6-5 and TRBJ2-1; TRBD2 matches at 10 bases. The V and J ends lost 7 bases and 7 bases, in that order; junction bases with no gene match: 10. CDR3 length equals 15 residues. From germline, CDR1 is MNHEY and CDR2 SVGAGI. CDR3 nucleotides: TGTGCCAGCAATACCGACCGGACTAGCGGAAATGAGCAGTTCTTC. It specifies CASNTDRTSGNEQFF.

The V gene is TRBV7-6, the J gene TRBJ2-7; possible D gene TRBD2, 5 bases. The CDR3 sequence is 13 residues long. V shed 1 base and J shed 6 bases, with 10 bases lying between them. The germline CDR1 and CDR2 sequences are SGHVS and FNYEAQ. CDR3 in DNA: TGTGCCAGCAGCTTAGATTGGGGAGCCGAGCAGTACTTC. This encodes CASSLDWGAEQYF.

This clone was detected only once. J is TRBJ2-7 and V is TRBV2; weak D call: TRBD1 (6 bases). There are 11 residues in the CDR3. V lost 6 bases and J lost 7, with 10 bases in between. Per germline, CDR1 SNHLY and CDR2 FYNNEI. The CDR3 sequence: CASRAGTEQYF. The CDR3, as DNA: TGTGCCAGCAGAGCCGGGACAGAGCAGTACTTC.

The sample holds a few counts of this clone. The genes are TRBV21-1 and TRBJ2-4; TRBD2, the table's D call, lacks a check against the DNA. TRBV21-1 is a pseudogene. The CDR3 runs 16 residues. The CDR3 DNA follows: TGTGCCAGCAGCCCCCGGGGGAGAGGGTCCCAAAACATTCAGTACTTC. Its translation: CASSPRGRGSQNIQYF.

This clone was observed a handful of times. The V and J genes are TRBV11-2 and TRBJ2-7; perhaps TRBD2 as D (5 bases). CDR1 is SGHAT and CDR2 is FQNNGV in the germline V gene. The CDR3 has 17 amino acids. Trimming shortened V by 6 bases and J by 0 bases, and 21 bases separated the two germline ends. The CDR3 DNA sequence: TGTGCCAGCAGGGCCGCGAGACGCGGGCTTGTCTCCTACGAGCAGTACTTC. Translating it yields CASRAARRGLVSYEQYF.

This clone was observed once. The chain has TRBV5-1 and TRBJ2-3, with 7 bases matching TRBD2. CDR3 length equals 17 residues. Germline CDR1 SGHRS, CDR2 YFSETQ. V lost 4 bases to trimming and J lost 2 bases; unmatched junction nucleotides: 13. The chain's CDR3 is CASSLLRSGVFTDTQYF. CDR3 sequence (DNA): TGCGCCAGCAGCCTCCTCAGGAGCGGGGTATTCACAGATACGCAGTATTTT.

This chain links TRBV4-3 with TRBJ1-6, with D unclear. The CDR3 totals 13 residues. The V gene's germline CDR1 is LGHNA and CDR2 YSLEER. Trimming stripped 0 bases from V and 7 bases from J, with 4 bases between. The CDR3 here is CASSQEGNSPLHF. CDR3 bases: TGCGCCAGCAGCCAAGAAGGGAATTCACCCCTCCACTTT.

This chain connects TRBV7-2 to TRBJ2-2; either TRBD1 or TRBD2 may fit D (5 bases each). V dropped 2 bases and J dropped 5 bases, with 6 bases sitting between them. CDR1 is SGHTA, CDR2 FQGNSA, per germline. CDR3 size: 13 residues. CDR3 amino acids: CASSLWGTGELFF. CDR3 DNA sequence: TGTGCCAGCAGCTTATGGGGGACCGGGGAGCTGTTTTTT.

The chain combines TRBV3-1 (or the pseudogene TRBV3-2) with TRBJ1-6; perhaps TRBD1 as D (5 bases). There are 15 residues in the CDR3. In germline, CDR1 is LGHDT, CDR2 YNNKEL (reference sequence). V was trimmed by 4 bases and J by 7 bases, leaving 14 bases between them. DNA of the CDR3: TGTGCCAGCAGCCTTGGGACGGGTGGGAATTCACCCCTCCACTTT. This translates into CASSLGTGGNSPLHF.

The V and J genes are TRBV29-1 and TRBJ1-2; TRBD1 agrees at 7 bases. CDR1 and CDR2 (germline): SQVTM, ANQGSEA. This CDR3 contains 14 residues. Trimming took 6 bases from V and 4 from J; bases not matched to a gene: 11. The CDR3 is CSVVPGQSIYGYTF. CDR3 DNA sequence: TGCAGCGTAGTTCCGGGACAGTCTATCTATGGCTACACCTTC.

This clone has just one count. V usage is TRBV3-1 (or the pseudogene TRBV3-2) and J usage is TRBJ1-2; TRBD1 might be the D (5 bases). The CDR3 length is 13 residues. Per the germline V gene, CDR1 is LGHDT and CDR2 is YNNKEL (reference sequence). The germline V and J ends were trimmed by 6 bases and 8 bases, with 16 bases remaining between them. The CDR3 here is CASRQRDLGGYTF. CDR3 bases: TGTGCCAGCAGACAAAGGGACCTAGGGGGCTACACCTTC.

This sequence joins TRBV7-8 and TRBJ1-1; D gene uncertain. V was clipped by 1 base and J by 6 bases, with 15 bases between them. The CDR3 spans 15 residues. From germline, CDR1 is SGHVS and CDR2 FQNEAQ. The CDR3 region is CASSLGGSPTAEAFF. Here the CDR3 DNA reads TGTGCCAGCAGCTTAGGCGGCAGTCCCACGGCTGAAGCTTTCTTT.

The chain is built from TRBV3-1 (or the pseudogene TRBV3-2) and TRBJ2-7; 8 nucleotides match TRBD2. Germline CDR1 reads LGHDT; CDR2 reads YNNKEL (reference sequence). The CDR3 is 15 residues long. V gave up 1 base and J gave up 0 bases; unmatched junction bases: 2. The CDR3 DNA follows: TGTGCCAGCAGCCAAGCGGGGGGGTTCTCCTACGAGCAGTACTTC. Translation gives CASSQAGGFSYEQYF.

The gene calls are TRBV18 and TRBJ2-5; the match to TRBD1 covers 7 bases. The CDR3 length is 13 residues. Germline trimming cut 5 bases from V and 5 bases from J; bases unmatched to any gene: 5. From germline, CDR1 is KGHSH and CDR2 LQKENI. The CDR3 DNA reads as TGTGCCAGCTCATTCACAGGGGAGGAGACCCAGTACTTC. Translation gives CASSFTGEETQYF. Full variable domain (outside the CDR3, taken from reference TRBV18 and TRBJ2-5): NAGVMQNPRHLVRRRGQEARLRCSPMKGHSHVYWYRQLPEEGLKFMVYLQKENIIDESGMPKERFSAEFPKEGPSILRIQQVVRGDSAAYFCASSFTGEETQYFGPGTRLLVL.

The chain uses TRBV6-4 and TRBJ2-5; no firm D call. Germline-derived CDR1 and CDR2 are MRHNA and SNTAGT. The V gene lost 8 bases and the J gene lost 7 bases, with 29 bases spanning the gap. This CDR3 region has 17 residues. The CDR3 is CASPNIDCRTPCATQYF. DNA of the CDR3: TGTGCCAGCCCGAACATTGATTGCAGGACCCCTTGCGCGACCCAGTACTTC.

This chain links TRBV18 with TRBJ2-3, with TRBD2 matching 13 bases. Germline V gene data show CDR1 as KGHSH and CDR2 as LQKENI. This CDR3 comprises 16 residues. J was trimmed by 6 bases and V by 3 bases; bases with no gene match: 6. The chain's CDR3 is CASSPTGTSGADTQYF. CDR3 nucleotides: TGTGCCAGCTCACCGACCGGGACTAGCGGGGCCGATACGCAGTATTTT.

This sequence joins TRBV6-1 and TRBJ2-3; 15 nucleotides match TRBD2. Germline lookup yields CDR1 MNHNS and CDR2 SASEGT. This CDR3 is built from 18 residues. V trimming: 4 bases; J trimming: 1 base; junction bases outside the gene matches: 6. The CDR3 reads CASSGGLAGGQGTDTQYF. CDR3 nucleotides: TGTGCCAGCAGTGGAGGACTAGCGGGGGGGCAGGGCACAGATACGCAGTATTTT.

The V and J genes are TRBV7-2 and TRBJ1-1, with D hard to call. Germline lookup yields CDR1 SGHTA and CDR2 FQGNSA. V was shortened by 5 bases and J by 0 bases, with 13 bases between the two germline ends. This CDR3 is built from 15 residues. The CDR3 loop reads CASSRYTVLNTEAFF. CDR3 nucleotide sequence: TGTGCCAGCAGCCGTTACACAGTTTTGAACACTGAAGCTTTCTTT.

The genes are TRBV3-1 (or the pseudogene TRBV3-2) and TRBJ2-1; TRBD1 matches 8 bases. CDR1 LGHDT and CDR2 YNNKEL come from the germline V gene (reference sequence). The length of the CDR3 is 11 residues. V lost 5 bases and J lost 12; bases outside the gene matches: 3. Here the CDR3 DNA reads TGTGCCAGCAGCGAACAGGGGGTGCAGTTCTTC. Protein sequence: CASSEQGVQFF.

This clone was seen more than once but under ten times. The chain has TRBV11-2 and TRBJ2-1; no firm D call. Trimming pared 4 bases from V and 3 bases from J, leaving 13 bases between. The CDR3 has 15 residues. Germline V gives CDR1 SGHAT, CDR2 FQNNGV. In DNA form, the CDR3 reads TGTGCCAGCAGCTGGATACGGCAGCTCTACAATGAGCAGTTCTTC. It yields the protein CASSWIRQLYNEQFF.

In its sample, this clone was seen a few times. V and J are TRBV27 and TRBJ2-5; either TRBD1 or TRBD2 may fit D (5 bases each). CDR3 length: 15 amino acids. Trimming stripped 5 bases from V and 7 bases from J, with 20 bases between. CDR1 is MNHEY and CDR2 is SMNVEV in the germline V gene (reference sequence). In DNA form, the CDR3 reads TGTGCCAGCAGTCCCCGGGACGGCGGCCTAGGGACCCAGTACTTC. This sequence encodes CASSPRDGGLGTQYF.

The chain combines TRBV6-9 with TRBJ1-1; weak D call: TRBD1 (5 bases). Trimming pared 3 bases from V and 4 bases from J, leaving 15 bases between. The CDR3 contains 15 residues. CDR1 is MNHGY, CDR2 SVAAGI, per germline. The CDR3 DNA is TGTGCCAGCAGTTACAACATTCAGGGTACCACTGAAGCTTTCTTT. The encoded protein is CASSYNIQGTTEAFF.

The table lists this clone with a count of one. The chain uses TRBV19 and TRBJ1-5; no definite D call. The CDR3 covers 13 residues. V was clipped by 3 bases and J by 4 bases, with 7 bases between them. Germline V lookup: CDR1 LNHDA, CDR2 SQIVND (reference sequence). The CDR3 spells CASSMRFNQPQHF. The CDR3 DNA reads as TGTGCCAGTAGTATGCGCTTTAATCAGCCCCAGCATTTT.